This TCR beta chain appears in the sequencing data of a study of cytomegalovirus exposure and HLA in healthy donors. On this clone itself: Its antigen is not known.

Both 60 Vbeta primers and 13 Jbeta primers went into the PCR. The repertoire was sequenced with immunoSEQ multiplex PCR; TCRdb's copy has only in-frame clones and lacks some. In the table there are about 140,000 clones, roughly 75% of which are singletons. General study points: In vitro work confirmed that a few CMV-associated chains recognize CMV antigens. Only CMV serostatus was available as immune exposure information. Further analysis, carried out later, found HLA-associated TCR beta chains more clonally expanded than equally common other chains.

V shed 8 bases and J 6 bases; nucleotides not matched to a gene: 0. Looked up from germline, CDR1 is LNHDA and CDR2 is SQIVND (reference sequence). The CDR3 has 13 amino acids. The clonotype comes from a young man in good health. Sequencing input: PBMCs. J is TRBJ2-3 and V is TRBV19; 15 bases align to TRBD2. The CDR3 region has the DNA TGTGCCAGTGGGACTAGCGGGAGGGATACGCAGTATTTT. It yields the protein CASGTSGRDTQYF.